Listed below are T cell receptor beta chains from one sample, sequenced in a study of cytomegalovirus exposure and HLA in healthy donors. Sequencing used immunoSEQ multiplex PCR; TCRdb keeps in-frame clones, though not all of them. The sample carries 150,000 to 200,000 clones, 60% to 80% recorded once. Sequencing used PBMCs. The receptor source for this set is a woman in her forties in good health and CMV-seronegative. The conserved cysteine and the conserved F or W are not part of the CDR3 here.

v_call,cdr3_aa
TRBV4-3,ASSQEVADGNNEQF
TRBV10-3,AISDSRDSDTQY
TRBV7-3,ASSLTSAGTSGQETQY
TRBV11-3,ASSLGQGYTGELF
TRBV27,ASRQSGDRAIYEQY
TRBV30,AADRRGPYEQY
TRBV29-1,SVAGQGNSYEQY
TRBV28,ASSSIVGGMTANYGYT
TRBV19,ASRAGSKQY
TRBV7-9,SSSPESGGLETQY
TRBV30,AWGPGTWDSPLH
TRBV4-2,ASTRLGANVLT
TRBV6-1,ASSEAQLDIEQY
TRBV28,ASSLNSGLAGGGQF
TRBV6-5,ASSYLPGQGAYEQY
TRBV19,ANLSAPTGDSEAF
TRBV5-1,ASSFDTMNTEAF